The 3 T cell receptor beta chains reported below all come from one sample, sequenced in a study of blood T cell repertoires in COVID-19. Assay: immunoSEQ multiplex PCR; the TCRdb copy retains only in-frame clones and omits some. The sample includes under 250,000 clones, 81% of them seen just once. Input material: PBMCs or T cells enriched from blood (not recorded which). Receptors originate from a woman in her 50s with acute COVID-19.

This clone was counted between two and nine times. This chain links TRBV7-9 with TRBJ1-2; no definite D call. Per germline, CDR1 SEHNR and CDR2 FQNEAQ (reference sequence). The CDR3 extends over 16 amino acids. The V end was cut by 7 bases, the J end by 2 bases, with 20 bases between. The CDR3 DNA is TGTGCCAGCACCAAACCGGGGAGGGAGTCCAACTATGGCTACACCTTC. Amino acid sequence: CASTKPGRESNYGYTF.

This chain uses TRBV24-1 with TRBJ2-1; 7 bases fit TRBD2. Germline assignment: CDR1 KGHDR and CDR2 SFDVKD. The CDR3 length is 14 residues. The junction had 9 bases not matched to a gene; V was cut back by 9 bases and J by 5 bases. The CDR3: CATQSLAEDNEQFF. The CDR3 DNA sequence: TGTGCCACCCAAAGTCTAGCGGAGGACAATGAGCAGTTCTTC.

This clone was counted a few times. CDR3 amino acids: CASSSPGTGQETQYF. The CDR3 nucleotides read TGTGCCAGCAGCTCCCCCGGGACAGGGCAAGAGACCCAGTACTTC. J is TRBJ2-5 and V is TRBV11-2; 9 nucleotides match TRBD1. V trimming: 4 bases; J trimming: 2 bases; junction bases outside the gene matches: 5. Germline loops: CDR1 SGHAT, CDR2 FQNNGV. The CDR3 sequence is 15 residues long. Complete variable domain (other parts from reference TRBV11-2 and TRBJ2-5): EAGVAQSPRYKIIEKRQSVAFWCNPISGHATLYWYQQILGQGPKLLIQFQNNGVVDDSQLPKDRFSAERLKGVDSTLKIQPAKLEDSAVYLCASSSPGTGQETQYFGPGTRLLVL.